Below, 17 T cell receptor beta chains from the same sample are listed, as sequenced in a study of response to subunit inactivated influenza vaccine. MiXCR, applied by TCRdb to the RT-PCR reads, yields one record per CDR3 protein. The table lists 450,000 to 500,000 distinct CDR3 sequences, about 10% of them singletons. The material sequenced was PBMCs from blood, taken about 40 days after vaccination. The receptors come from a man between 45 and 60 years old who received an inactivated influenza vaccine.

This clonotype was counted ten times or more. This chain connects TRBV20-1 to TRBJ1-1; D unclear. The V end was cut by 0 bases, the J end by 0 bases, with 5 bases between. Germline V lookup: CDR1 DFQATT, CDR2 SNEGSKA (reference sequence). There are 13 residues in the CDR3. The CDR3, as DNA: TGCAGTGCTAGAGATTCCATGAACACTGAAGCTTTCTTT. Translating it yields CSARDSMNTEAFF.

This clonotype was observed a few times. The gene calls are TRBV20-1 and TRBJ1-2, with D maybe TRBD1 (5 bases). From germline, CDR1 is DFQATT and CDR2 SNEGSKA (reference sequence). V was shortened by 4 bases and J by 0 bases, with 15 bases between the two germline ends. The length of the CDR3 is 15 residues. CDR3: CSATPGQGANYGYTF. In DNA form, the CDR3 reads TGCAGTGCTACCCCAGGGCAGGGAGCTAACTATGGCTACACCTTC.

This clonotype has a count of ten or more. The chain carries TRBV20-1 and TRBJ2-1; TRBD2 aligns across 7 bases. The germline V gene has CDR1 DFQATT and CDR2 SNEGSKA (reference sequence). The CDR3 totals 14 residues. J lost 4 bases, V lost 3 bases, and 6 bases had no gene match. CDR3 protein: CSARKLAGYNEQFF. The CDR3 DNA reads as TGCAGTGCTAGGAAATTAGCGGGTTACAATGAGCAGTTCTTC.

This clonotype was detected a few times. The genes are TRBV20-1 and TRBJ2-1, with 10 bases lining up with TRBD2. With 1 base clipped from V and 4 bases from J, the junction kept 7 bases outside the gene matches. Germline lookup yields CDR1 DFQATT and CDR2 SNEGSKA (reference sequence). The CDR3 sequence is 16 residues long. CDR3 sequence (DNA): TGCAGTGCTAGAGGAGGCGGACTAGCGGTTTACAATGAGCAGTTCTTC. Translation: CSARGGGLAVYNEQFF.

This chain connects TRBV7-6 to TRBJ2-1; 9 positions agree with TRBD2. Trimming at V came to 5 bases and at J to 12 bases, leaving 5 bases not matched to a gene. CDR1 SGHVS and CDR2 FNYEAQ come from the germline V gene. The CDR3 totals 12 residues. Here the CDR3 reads CASSHSGGGQFF. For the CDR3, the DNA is TGTGCCAGCAGCCATAGCGGGGGCGGGCAGTTCTTC. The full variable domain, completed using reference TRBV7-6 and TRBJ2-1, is GAGVSQSPRYKVTKRGQDVALRCDPISGHVSLYWYRQALGQGPEFLTYFNYEAQQDKSGLPNDRFSAERPEGSISTLTIQRTEQRDSAMYRCASSHSGGGQFFGPGTRLTVL.

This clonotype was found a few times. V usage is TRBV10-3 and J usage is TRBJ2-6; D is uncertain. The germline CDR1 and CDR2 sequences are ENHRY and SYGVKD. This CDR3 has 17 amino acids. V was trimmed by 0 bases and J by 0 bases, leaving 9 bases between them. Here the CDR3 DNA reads TGTGCCATCAGTGAGTCGATTCCAAGCTCTGGGGCCAACGTCCTGACTTTC. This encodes CAISESIPSSGANVLTF.

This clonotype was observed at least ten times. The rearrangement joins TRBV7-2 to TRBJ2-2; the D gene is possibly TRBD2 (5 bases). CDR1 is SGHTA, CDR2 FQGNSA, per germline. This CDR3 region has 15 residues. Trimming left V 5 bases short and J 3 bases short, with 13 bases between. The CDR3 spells CASSPLPGYTGELFF. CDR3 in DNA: TGTGCCAGCAGCCCGCTCCCGGGGTACACCGGGGAGCTGTTTTTT.

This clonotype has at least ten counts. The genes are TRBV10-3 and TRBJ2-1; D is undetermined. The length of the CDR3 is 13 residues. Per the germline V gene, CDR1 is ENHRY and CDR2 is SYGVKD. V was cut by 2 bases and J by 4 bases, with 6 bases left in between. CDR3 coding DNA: TGTGCCATCAGTGAGGCGTTTTACAATGAGCAGTTCTTC. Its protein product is CAISEAFYNEQFF.

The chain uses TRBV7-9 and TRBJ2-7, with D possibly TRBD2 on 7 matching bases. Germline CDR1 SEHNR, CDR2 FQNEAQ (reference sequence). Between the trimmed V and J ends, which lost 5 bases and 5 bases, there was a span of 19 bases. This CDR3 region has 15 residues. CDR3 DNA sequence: TGTGCCAGCAGCACAAACGGGGGGCAGGGGAACGAGCAGTACTTC. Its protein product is CASSTNGGQGNEQYF.

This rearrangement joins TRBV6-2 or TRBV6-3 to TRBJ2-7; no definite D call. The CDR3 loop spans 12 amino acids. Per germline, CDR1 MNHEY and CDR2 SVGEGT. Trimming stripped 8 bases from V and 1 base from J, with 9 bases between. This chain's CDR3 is CASGNLSYEQYF. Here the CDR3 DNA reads TGTGCCAGCGGGAATCTGTCCTACGAGCAGTACTTC.

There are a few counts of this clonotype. CDR3 coding DNA: TGTGCCAGCAGCTTATGGGGCGGGCTAGCCAAAAACATTCAGTACTTC. This encodes CASSLWGGLAKNIQYF. V gene TRBV7-9 combines with J gene TRBJ2-4; D possibly uses TRBD1 or TRBD2 (5 bases each). The germline CDR1 and CDR2 sequences are SEHNR and FQNEAQ (reference sequence). The CDR3 length is 16 residues. V was clipped by 2 bases and J by 0 bases, with 11 bases between them.

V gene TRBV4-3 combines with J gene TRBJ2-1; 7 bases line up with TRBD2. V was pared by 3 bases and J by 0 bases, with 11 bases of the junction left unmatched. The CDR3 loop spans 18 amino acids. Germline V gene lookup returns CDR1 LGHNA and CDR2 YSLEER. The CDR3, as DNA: TGCGCCAGCAGCCAGAATTTCGGGGGGTCGAGCTCCTACAATGAGCAGTTCTTC. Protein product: CASSQNFGGSSSYNEQFF.

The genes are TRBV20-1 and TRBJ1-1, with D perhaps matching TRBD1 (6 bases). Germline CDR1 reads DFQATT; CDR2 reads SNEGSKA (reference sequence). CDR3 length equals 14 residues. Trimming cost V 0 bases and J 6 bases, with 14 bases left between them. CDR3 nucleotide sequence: TGCAGTGCTAGAGATGGCCAGGGGCGGGCTGAAGCTTTCTTT. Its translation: CSARDGQGRAEAFF.

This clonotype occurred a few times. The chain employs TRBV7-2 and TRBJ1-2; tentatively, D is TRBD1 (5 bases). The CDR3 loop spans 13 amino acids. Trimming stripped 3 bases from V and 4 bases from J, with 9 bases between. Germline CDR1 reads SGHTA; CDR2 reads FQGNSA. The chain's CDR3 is CASSFQGSYGYTF. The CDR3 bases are TGTGCCAGCAGCTTCCAGGGCTCCTATGGCTACACCTTC.

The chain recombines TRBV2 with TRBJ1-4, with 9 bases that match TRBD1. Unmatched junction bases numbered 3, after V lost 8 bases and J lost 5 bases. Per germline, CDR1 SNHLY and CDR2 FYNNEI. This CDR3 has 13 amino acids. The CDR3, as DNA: TGTGCCAGCGGGACAGGGAGAAATGAAAAACTGTTTTTT. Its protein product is CASGTGRNEKLFF. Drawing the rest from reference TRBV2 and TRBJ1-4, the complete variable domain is EPEVTQTPSHQVTQMGQEVILRCVPISNHLYFYWYRQILGQKVEFLVSFYNNEISEKSEIFDDQFSVERPDGSNFTLKIRSTKLEDSAMYFCASGTGRNEKLFFGSGTQLSVL.

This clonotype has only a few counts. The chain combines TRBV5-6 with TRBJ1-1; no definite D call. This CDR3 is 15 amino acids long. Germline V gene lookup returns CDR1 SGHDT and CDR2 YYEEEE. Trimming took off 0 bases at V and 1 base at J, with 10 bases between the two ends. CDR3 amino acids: CASSLEAAWNTEAFF. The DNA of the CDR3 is TGTGCCAGCAGCTTGGAGGCAGCTTGGAACACTGAAGCTTTCTTT.

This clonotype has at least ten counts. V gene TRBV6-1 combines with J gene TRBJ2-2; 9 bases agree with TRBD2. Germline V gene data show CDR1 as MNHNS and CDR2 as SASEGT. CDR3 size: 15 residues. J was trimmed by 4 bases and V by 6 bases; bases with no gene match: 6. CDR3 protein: CASRSSGARTGELFF. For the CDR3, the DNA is TGTGCCAGCAGGTCTAGCGGGGCCCGCACCGGGGAGCTGTTTTTT.